This TCR beta chain was observed in a study of blood T cells in healthy people across ages. General study points: Observed TCR beta diversity per million T cells went down as age went up. This fall followed a roughly linear course with age.

A J-beta primer mix and a sample-barcoded 5' primer were used in a second PCR of roughly 6 to 11 cycles. TCRdb independently ran MiXCR on the 5' RACE reads; one entry per CDR3 protein. The sample carries about 930,000 distinct CDR3 sequences, 25% to 35% recorded once. From germline, CDR1 is DFQATT and CDR2 SNEGSKA (reference sequence). The CDR3 runs to 14 residues. V was shortened by 5 bases and J by 3 bases, with 15 bases between the two germline ends. This clonotype was observed once. The antigen is not known. The sample also formed part of further work on T cells of mothers and their children.

This sequence was found in a woman in her forties in good health. The gene calls are TRBV20-1 and TRBJ2-3; no reliable D call. The sample comprised blood. The CDR3 here is CSALTPSGTDTQYF. CDR3 bases: TGCAGTGCTCTGACCCCTTCGGGTACAGATACGCAGTATTTT.